These 4 T cell receptor beta chains were all obtained from the same sample, sequenced in a study of blood T cell repertoires in COVID-19. Clones were read by immunoSEQ multiplex PCR, and TCRdb kept only the in-frame ones, dropping some. This sample yields approximately 13,000 clones, of which 84% are seen a single time; around 32% belongs to the top ten. The specimen was peripheral blood. These receptor sequences come from a man between 45 and 60 years old with active COVID-19.

V gene TRBV5-6 combines with J gene TRBJ2-2, with a tentative D call TRBD2 (5 bases). The germline V gene encodes CDR1 SGHDT and CDR2 YYEEEE. The germline V and J ends were trimmed by 1 base and 0 bases, with 13 bases remaining between them. The CDR3 is 17 residues long. CDR3 protein: CASSLKRTSTNTGELFF. CDR3 DNA sequence: TGTGCCAGCAGCTTGAAGCGGACCTCCACGAACACCGGGGAGCTGTTTTTT.

This chain uses TRBV9 with TRBJ2-3, with a tentative D call TRBD1 (6 bases). The CDR3 spans 15 residues. V lost 1 base to trimming and J lost 7 bases, with 16 bases between them. Germline assignment: CDR1 SGDLS and CDR2 YYNGEE. The CDR3 nucleotides read TGTGCCAGCAGCGTAACCCCAGGGGCCCCACATACGCAGTATTTT. It yields the protein CASSVTPGAPHTQYF.

This chain connects TRBV19 to TRBJ2-1, with 13 bases matching TRBD2. From germline, CDR1 is LNHDA and CDR2 SQIVND (reference sequence). The CDR3 spans 17 residues. The junction had 10 bases not matched to a gene; V was cut back by 4 bases and J by 7 bases. CDR3 DNA: TGTGCCAGTAGTACAGGACTAGCGGGAGTAGTGGGGAATGAGCAGTTCTTC. Translating it yields CASSTGLAGVVGNEQFF.

This clone came up a few times. This sequence joins TRBV19 and TRBJ2-5; weak D call: TRBD2 (6 bases). V lost 3 bases, J lost 2 bases, and 16 bases lay in between. This CDR3 is 16 amino acids long. CDR1 and CDR2 (germline): LNHDA, SQIVND (reference sequence). CDR3 nucleotides: TGTGCCAGTAGTATCGGGACTGCGGCCCAACAAGAGACCCAGTACTTC. As protein: CASSIGTAAQQETQYF. The full variable domain, its missing parts supplied by reference TRBV19 and TRBJ2-5, is DGGITQSPKYLFRKEGQNVTLSCEQNLNHDAMYWYRQDPGQGLRLIYYSQIVNDFQKGDIAEGYSVSREKKESFPLTVTSAQKNPTAFYLCASSIGTAAQQETQYFGPGTRLLVL.